This paragraph reports one T cell receptor (beta chain). The germline CDR1 and CDR2 sequences are SGHVS and FQNEAQ. V lost 4 bases to trimming and J lost 8 bases, with 18 bases between them. CDR3 length equals 15 residues. The record originates from a study of blood T cell repertoires in COVID-19. Profiling relied on immunoSEQ multiplex PCR, and the TCRdb table lists in-frame clones only, not all of them. The repertoire holds fewer than 80,000 clones, with roughly 85% as singletons. This receptor was taken from a man aged 25-45 years with acute or convalescent COVID-19. The sequencing sample was made of peripheral blood. This chain links TRBV7-8 with TRBJ2-1; D gene uncertain. CDR3: CASSSRDSFLDEQFF. The DNA for the CDR3 is TGTGCCAGCAGCTCCCGTGATTCTTTTTTAGATGAGCAGTTCTTC.